The T cell receptor (beta chain) under discussion was sequenced for a study of blood T cell repertoires in COVID-19. Repertoires were generated with immunoSEQ multiplex PCR, while TCRdb's copy carries only in-frame clones and drops some. Here the sample spans 400,000 or so clones, 85% to 90% being singletons. Germline V lookup: CDR1 MGHDK, CDR2 SYGVNS. Trimming removed 2 bases at V and 5 bases at J, with 6 bases between. This CDR3 spans 12 amino acids. The sample was PBMCs or T cells enriched from blood (not recorded which). This TCR came from a man younger than 45 who had recovered from COVID-19. The chain has TRBV25-1 and TRBJ2-5; D is uncertain. Here the CDR3 DNA reads TGTGCCAGCAGTGAACCGTTGGAGACCCAGTACTTC. Translation gives CASSEPLETQYF.